This T cell receptor beta chain derives from a study of shared clonotypes between healthy human individuals (dated by TCRdb to the early 2020s). About the full investigation: The cohort comprised a couple of women and three men aged 18 to 49 years. For each donor, CD4 naive and CD4 memory were each given three plates, CD8 naive was given two plates, and CD8 memory was given one plate. Blood TCR repertoires of about 5 healthy adults were deeply sequenced to estimate repertoire size and the extent of clonotype sharing between individuals. Libraries were prepared and TCR repertoires were sequenced by different laboratories using diverse techniques, in order to increase sequencing depth and limit assay-specific biases. Per donor, leukapheresis produced somewhere between about 0.9 and 9.5 billion PBMCs.

The germline V gene provides CDR1 SGHTA and CDR2 FQGTGA. There are 14 amino acids in the CDR3, from cysteine to phenylalanine inclusive. Only the CDR3 DNA is retained, 42 bases long and in frame from the first base. V is cut back by 5 bases and J by 9 bases, with 9 bases in the junction unmatched. Donors were healthy HIV-negative adults with no recently reported acute infections or vaccinations. Every donor was a Caucasian adult residing in Nashville, Tennessee, USA. CD4+ T cells were enriched by magnetic negative selection, after which naive cells were positively selected on CD45RA and the negative fraction was taken as the memory subset. Blood was obtained by leukapheresis, after which PBMCs were separated by Ficoll-Histopaque density gradient centrifugation and cryopreserved in liquid nitrogen vapor phase. Analytical flow cytometry was used to check the purity and quantity of every magnetically sorted T cell population. Each sorted fraction had its genomic DNA isolated and then quantified by UV absorbance on a Nanodrop 2000c.

TCR CDR3 regions were amplified from genomic DNA by multiplex PCR using the deep immunoSEQ assay. For each cell subset, the extracted genomic DNA was distributed evenly across all wells of several immunoSEQ 96-well plates, and each plate served as one replicate. For sorted subsets, approximately 210 ng of genomic DNA, equivalent to 25,000 to 35,000 T cell genomes, went into each replicate PCR. The purified libraries were quantified using a Qubit 3.0 fluorometer, sized with a Bioanalyzer 2100, and then quantified again using the KAPA Library Quantification kit. A separate single-read 150-cycle Illumina NextSeq 550 flow cell was used to sequence each immunoSEQ 96-well plate. The authors processed their data as follows. Because the immunoSEQ output held only junctional sequences and lacked quality scores, the filtering could not match the filtering applied to full-length reads. Sequences were annotated with PyIR, a Python wrapper for IgBLAST v1.9, using IMGT germline references to assign V/J genes and CDR3. Reads were removed for weak V/J assignments (E-value above 1e-6), missing CDR3, stop codons, out-of-frame junctions, or ambiguous translated residues. A V3J clonotype was defined by an identical inferred V gene, J gene, and CDR3 amino acid sequence. To compute the percentage overlap between repertoires, the number of shared unique clonotypes was divided by the size of the smaller repertoire. Richness of each repertoire was evaluated using RTK rarefaction, the Chao1 estimator, and Recon v2.1 estimates of unobserved clonotypes. For all TCRbeta clonotypes obtained by the gDNA method from a few donors, generation probabilities were computed with OLGA. TCRdb carries this immuneACCESS record with in-frame sequences only. Its versions omit some clonotypes, under half of them owing to an unresolved V gene in the studies checked, with the rest unexplained. V and J calls and clone size come straight from that table; D and trimming were deduced from the DNA. The sample table holds about 770,000 clones, of which 72% were seen once. More than 1.5% of the sample rests with the top ten.

Beyond this particular receptor, the publication reports: Only blood was sampled, and tissue TCR repertoires likely differ from those in blood. Rarefaction of sorted-subset datasets indicated incomplete sequencing despite the large sequencing depth. Sharing across a few donors was observed for around 5% of naive CD4, around 3.5% of naive CD8, roughly 2.3% of memory CD4, and around 0.4% of memory CD8 clonotypes. Pairwise subsampling indicated that sequencing depth was expected to affect the degree of clonotype sharing among donors. Because the study included only a small number of donors, the genetic and exposure-history diversity represented was limited. Compared with non-shared clonotypes, clonotypes shared by all four sorted-subset donors had higher generation probabilities. Naive subsets generally had larger estimated clonotype richness than memory subsets did.

Comments on this clone: Its binding antigen is unknown. Base qualities are missing; no much larger clone stands one base away.

The receptor chain draws on TRBV7-3 and TRBJ2-1, with 8 middle bases fitting TRBD2. This TCR came from a woman between 25 and 40 years old in good health. The sequenced material came from memory CD4+ T cells sorted from blood. This specimen's cell subset or site label, per the study, means: CD45RA-negative fraction. For the CDR3, the sequence is CASSAARGRTEQFF. The DNA sequence is TGTGCCAGCAGCGCTGCGCGCGGGAGGACTGAGCAGTTCTTC.